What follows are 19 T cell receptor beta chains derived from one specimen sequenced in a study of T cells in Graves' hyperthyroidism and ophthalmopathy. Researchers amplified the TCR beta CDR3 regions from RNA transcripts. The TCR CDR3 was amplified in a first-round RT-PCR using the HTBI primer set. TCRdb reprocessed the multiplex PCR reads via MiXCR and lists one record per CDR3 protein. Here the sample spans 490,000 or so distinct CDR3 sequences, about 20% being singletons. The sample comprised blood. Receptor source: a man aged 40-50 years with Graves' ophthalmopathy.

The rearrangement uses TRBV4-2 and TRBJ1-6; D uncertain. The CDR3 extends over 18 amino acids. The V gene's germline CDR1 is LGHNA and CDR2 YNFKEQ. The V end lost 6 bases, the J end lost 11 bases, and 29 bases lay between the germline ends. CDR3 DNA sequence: TGTGCCAGCAGTCCCCGGCTCAAGGGCGGTGGAGCGGGAGCACCCCTCCACTTT. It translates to CASSPRLKGGGAGAPLHF.

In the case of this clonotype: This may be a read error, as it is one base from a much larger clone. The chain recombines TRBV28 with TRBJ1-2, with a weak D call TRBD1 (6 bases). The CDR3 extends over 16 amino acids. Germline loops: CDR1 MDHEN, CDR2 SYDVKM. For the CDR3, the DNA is TGTGCCAGCAGTTTGAGGCACAGGGCTCTGCTTGGTGGCTACGCCTTC. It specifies CASSLRHRALLGGYAF.

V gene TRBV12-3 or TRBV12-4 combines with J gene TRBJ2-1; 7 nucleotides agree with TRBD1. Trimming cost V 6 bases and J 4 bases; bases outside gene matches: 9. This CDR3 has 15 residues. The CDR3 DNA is TGTGCCAGCAGCCCGGGACAGCCTGGATACAATGAGCAGTTCTTC. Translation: CASSPGQPGYNEQFF.

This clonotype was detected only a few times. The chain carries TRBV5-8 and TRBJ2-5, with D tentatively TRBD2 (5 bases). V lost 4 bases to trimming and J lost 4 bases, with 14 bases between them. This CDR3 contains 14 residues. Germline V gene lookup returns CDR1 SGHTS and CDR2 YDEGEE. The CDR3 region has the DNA TGTGCCAGCAGCCCCGAACTAGTGGGAGAGACCCAGTACTTC. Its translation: CASSPELVGETQYF.

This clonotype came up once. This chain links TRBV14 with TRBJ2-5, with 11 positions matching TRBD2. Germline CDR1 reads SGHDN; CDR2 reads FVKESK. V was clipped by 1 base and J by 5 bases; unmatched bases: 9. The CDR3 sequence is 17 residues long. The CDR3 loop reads CASSQGSIAGGLETQYF. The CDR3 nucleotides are TGTGCCAGCAGCCAAGGTTCAATAGCGGGAGGGCTGGAGACCCAGTACTTC.

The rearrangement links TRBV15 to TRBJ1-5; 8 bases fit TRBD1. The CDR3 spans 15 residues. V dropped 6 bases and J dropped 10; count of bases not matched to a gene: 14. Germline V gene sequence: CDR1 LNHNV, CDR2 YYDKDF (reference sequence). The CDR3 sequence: CATREGQASFSPQHF. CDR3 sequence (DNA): TGTGCCACCAGAGAGGGACAGGCATCCTTTTCACCCCAGCATTTT.

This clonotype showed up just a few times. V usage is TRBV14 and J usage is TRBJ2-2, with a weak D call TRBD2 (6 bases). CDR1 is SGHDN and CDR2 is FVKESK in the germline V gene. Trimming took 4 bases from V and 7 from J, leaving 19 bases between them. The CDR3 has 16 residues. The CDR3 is CASSLRTGLTGGELFF. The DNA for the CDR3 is TGTGCCAGCAGCCTTAGGACGGGACTTACGGGCGGGGAGCTGTTTTTT.

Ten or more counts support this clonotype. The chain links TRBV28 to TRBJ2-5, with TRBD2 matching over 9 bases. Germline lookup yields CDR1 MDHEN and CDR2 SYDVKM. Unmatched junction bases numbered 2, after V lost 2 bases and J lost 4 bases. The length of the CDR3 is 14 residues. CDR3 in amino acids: CASSLIAGAETQYF. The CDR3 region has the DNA TGTGCCAGCAGTTTAATAGCGGGAGCAGAGACCCAGTACTTC. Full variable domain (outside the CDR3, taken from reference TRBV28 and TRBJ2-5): DVKVTQSSRYLVKRTGEKVFLECVQDMDHENMFWYRQDPGLGLRLIYFSYDVKMKEKGDIPEGYSVSREKKERFSLILESASTNQTSMYLCASSLIAGAETQYFGPGTRLLVL.

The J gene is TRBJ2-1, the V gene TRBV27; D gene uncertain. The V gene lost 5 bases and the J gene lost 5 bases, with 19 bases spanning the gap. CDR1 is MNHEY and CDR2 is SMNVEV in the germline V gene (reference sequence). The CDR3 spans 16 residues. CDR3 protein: CASSLRWSSPNNEQFF. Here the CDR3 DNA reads TGTGCCAGCAGTCTCCGGTGGAGCAGCCCAAACAATGAGCAGTTCTTC.

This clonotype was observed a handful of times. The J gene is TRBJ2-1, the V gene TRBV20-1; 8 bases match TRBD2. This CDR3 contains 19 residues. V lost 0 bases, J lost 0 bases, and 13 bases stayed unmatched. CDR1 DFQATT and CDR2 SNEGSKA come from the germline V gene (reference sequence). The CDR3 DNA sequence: TGCAGTGCTAGAGACGTCCCGGGACTAGGGTCGGGCTCCTACAATGAGCAGTTCTTC. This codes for CSARDVPGLGSGSYNEQFF.

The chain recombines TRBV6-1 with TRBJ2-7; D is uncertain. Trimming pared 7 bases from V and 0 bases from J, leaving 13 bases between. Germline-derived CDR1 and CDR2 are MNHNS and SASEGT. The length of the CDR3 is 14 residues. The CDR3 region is CASTEVVYSYEQYF. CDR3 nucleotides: TGTGCCAGCACTGAGGTGGTCTACTCCTACGAGCAGTACTTC.

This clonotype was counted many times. The CDR3 DNA reads TGCGCCAGCAGCTTCAGGACAGGGGGCGCCGAGCAGTACTTC. It translates to CASSFRTGGAEQYF. This sequence joins TRBV5-1 and TRBJ2-7, with 11 bases lining up with TRBD1. CDR3 length: 14 residues. From germline, CDR1 is SGHRS and CDR2 YFSETQ. V lost 2 bases to trimming and J lost 6 bases; unmatched junction nucleotides: 4. Full variable domain (missing parts from reference TRBV5-1 and TRBJ2-7): KAGVTQTPRYLIKTRGQQVTLSCSPISGHRSVSWYQQTPGQGLQFLFEYFSETQRNKGNFPGRFSGRQFSNSRSEMNVSTLELGDSALYLCASSFRTGGAEQYFGPGTRLTVT.

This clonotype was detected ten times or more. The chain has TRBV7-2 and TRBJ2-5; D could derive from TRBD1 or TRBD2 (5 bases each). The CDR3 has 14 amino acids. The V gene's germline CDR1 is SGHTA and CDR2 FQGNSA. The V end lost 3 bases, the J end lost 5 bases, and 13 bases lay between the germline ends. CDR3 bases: TGTGCCAGCAGCTTTGGGGGAATGGGGGAGACCCAGTACTTC. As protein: CASSFGGMGETQYF. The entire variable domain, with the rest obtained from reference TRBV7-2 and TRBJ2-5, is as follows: GAGVSQSPSNKVTEKGKDVELRCDPISGHTALYWYRQSLGQGLEFLIYFQGNSAPDKSGLPSDRFSAERTGGSVSTLTIQRTQQEDSAVYLCASSFGGMGETQYFGPGTRLLVL.

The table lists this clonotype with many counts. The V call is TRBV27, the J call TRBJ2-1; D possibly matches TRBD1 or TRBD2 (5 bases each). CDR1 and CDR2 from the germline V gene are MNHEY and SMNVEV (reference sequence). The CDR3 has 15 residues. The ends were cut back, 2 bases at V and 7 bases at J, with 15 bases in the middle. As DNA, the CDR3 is TGTGCCAGCAGTTTAAGAGGGGATCAAGCAAATGAGCAGTTCTTC. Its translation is CASSLRGDQANEQFF.

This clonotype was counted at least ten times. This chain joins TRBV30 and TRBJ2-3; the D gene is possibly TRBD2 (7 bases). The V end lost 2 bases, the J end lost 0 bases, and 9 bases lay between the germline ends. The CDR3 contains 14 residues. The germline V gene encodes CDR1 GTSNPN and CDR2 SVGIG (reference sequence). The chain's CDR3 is CAWSRGASTDTQYF. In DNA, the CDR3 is TGTGCCTGGAGTCGGGGGGCGAGCACAGATACGCAGTATTTT.

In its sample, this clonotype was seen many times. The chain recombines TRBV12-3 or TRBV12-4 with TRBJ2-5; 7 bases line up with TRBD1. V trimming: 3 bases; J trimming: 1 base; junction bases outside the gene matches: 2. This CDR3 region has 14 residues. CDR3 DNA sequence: TGTGCCAGCAGTTTTAACAGGGGCCAAGAGACCCAGTACTTC. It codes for CASSFNRGQETQYF.

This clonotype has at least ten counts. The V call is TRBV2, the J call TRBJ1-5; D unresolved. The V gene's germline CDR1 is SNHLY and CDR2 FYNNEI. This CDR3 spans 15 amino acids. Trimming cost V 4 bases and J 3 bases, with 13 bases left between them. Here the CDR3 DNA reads TGTGCCAGCAGTGCCCTACAGAACTACAATCAGCCCCAGCATTTT. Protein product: CASSALQNYNQPQHF. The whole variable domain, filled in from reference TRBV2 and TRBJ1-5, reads EPEVTQTPSHQVTQMGQEVILRCVPISNHLYFYWYRQILGQKVEFLVSFYNNEISEKSEIFDDQFSVERPDGSNFTLKIRSTKLEDSAMYFCASSALQNYNQPQHFGDGTRLSIL.

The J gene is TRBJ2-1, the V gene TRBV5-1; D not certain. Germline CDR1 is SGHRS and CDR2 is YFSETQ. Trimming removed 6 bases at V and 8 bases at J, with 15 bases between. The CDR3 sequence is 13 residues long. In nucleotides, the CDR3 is TGCGCCAGCACGATTGCCCAAAGTCATGAGCAGTTCTTC. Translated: CASTIAQSHEQFF.

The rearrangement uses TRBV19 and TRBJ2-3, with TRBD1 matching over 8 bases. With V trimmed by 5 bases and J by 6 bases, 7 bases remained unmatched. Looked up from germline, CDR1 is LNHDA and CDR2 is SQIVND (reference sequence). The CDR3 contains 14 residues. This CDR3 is CASSLPDRADTQYF. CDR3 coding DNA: TGTGCCAGTAGTCTCCCGGACAGGGCGGATACGCAGTATTTT.